The 23 T cell receptor beta chains below all came from one sample that was sequenced in a study of shared clonotypes between healthy human individuals (dated by TCRdb to about 2020). Libraries were constructed by the immunoSEQ multiplex PCR assay. TCRdb retrieved this table from immuneACCESS and kept in-frame rearrangements only. Not all clones are present; in checked studies, unresolved V genes account for under half, and no reason is known for the remainder. This sample holds 800,000 to 950,000 clones; just over 95% were observed only once. About 0.22% of the sample is in the top ten clones. CD8 naive samples were CD45RO-negative cells positively selected for CCR7, giving a CD45RA+CCR7+ population that excluded TemRA cells. The sequencing sample was made of naive CD8+ T cells sorted from blood. This specimen's cell subset or site label, interpreted: CD45RA+CCR7+. Receptors originate from a man aged 25-40 years in good health.

The rearrangement uses TRBV9 and TRBJ2-5, with 7 bases fitting TRBD2. The V gene end was trimmed by 0 bases and the J gene end by 5 bases; junction bases not matched to a gene: 7. From germline, CDR1 is SGDLS and CDR2 YYNGEE. The CDR3 runs 15 residues. DNA for the CDR3: TGTGCCAGCAGCGTAGACGGTCGGGAGGTGGAGACCCAGTACTTC. Translating gives CASSVDGREVETQYF.

The chain has TRBV10-2 and TRBJ2-2; D unclear. The CDR3 loop spans 15 amino acids. V lost 4 bases to trimming and J lost 0 bases, with 9 bases between them. Germline loops: CDR1 WSHSY, CDR2 SAAADI. The CDR3 DNA reads as TGCGCCAGCAGTGGAGGTGGGACGAACACCGGGGAGCTGTTTTTT. The encoded protein is CASSGGGTNTGELFF.

This clone was observed once. The chain carries TRBV27 and TRBJ2-1; D is unresolved. This CDR3 has 12 amino acids. Trimming stripped 2 bases from V and 8 bases from J, with 7 bases between. Germline CDR1 and CDR2: MNHEY and SMNVEV (reference sequence). Here the CDR3 reads CASSLNEHEQFF. The DNA for the CDR3 is TGTGCCAGCAGTTTAAATGAGCATGAGCAGTTCTTC.

J is TRBJ2-5 and V is TRBV10-2; 7 bases map to TRBD2. This CDR3 region has 15 residues. From germline, CDR1 is WSHSY and CDR2 SAAADI. J gave up 5 bases and V 3 bases, and 9 bases lay outside the gene matches. CDR3 sequence reads: CASSEEGGPIETQYF. Written as DNA, the CDR3 is TGCGCCAGCAGTGAAGAGGGAGGGCCGATCGAGACCCAGTACTTC.

V usage is TRBV14 and J usage is TRBJ1-2; D remains unclear. The germline V gene has CDR1 SGHDN and CDR2 FVKESK. This CDR3 is 13 amino acids long. Deletions cut 4 bases from V and 0 bases from J, with 6 bases between. This chain's CDR3 is CASSPTPNYGYTF. CDR3 DNA sequence: TGTGCCAGCAGCCCGACTCCTAACTATGGCTACACCTTC.

V and J are TRBV9 and TRBJ2-5, with 10 positions matching TRBD1. The CDR3 length is 15 residues. Looked up from germline, CDR1 is SGDLS and CDR2 is YYNGEE. Trimming cost V 4 bases and J 5 bases; bases outside gene matches: 8. CDR3 sequence reads: CASSTRTGGRETQYF. The CDR3 DNA reads TGTGCCAGCAGCACCAGGACAGGGGGACGGGAGACCCAGTACTTC.

This clone showed up just once. The chain employs TRBV5-4 and TRBJ1-2; D is unresolved. The CDR3 is 11 amino acids. The germline V and J ends were trimmed by 2 bases and 11 bases, with 10 bases remaining between them. Germline CDR1 SGHNT, CDR2 YYREEE (reference sequence). DNA of the CDR3: TGTGCCAGCAGCTTTGGAGAGTCATACACCTTC. Translating gives CASSFGESYTF.

V gene TRBV9 combines with J gene TRBJ1-2; no clear D gene. Germline V CDR1 and CDR2: SGDLS, YYNGEE. This CDR3 has 12 amino acids. The V and J ends lost 3 bases and 2 bases respectively, with 5 bases between them. The CDR3 sequence is CASSALNYGYTF. The CDR3 coding sequence is TGTGCCAGCAGCGCCCTCAACTATGGCTACACCTTC.

This chain connects TRBV28 to TRBJ2-1; tentatively, D is TRBD1 or TRBD2 (5 bases each). Germline V gene lookup returns CDR1 MDHEN and CDR2 SYDVKM. V was shortened by 6 bases and J by 3 bases, with 18 bases between the two germline ends. The length of the CDR3 is 16 residues. The chain's CDR3 is CASRIRGGEIYNEQFF. In DNA form, the CDR3 reads TGTGCCAGCAGGATCCGTGGGGGAGAAATCTACAATGAGCAGTTCTTC.

The chain carries TRBV2 and TRBJ1-1; no definite D call. Germline CDR1 is SNHLY and CDR2 is FYNNEI. Trimming stripped 5 bases from V and 1 base from J, with 5 bases between. The CDR3 runs 12 residues. This CDR3 is CASSWTNTEAFF. The DNA of the CDR3 is TGTGCCAGCAGTTGGACGAACACTGAAGCTTTCTTT.

The chain links TRBV27 to TRBJ2-7; no definite D call. The CDR3 sequence is 15 residues long. Germline loops: CDR1 MNHEY, CDR2 SMNVEV (reference sequence). V lost 5 bases and J lost 2, with 16 bases in between. The CDR3 here is CASSIFLGGAYEQYF. The CDR3 nucleotides read TGTGCCAGCAGTATCTTCCTTGGCGGTGCCTACGAGCAGTACTTC.

The rearrangement links TRBV28 to TRBJ2-7; 7 nucleotides match TRBD1. The CDR3 length is 13 residues. Germline values: CDR1 MDHEN, CDR2 SYDVKM. The junction had 4 bases not matched to a gene; V was cut back by 2 bases and J by 6 bases. CDR3 nucleotides: TGTGCCAGCAGTTTAGAGACAGGGATCGAGCAGTACTTC. Translating it yields CASSLETGIEQYF.

The J gene is TRBJ1-1, the V gene TRBV5-5, with D possibly being TRBD1 (5 bases). This CDR3 contains 14 residues. Germline CDR1 and CDR2: SGHKS and YYEKEE (reference sequence). V was pared by 2 bases and J by 6 bases, with 14 bases between. In nucleotides, the CDR3 is TGTGCCAGCAGCTTAGGTCAGGGCGGACCTGAAGCTTTCTTT. It codes for CASSLGQGGPEAFF.

Only one count was recorded for this clone. The rearrangement uses TRBV15 and TRBJ1-2; tentative D call: TRBD1 (5 bases). V was cut by 4 bases and J by 5 bases, with 14 bases left in between. Germline lookup yields CDR1 LNHNV and CDR2 YYDKDF (reference sequence). CDR3 length: 14 residues. CDR3 sequence (DNA): TGTGCCACCAGCATAGCGGGGGGTTTGTATGGCTACACCTTC. This translates into CATSIAGGLYGYTF.

The gene calls are TRBV30 and TRBJ2-2, with D tentatively TRBD1 (6 bases). Germline lookup yields CDR1 GTSNPN and CDR2 SVGIG (reference sequence). Trimming cost V 7 bases and J 5 bases, with 11 bases left between them. This CDR3 has 12 residues. The CDR3 region is CALGHETGELFF. The CDR3 coding sequence is TGTGCCTTGGGACATGAAACCGGGGAGCTGTTTTTT.

The chain links TRBV11-2 to TRBJ1-1; TRBD1 is a possible D gene (6 bases). CDR1 is SGHAT, CDR2 FQNNGV, per germline. The CDR3 spans 14 residues. The V and J ends lost 5 bases and 1 base respectively, with 11 bases between them. The CDR3 bases are TGTGCCAGCAGCACTGGACAGACGAACACTGAAGCTTTCTTT. It encodes CASSTGQTNTEAFF.

The rearrangement joins TRBV7-9 to TRBJ2-1, with D possibly TRBD1 on 6 matching bases. V shed 8 bases and J shed 7 bases, with 15 bases lying between them. The CDR3 spans 13 residues. Germline loops: CDR1 SEHNR, CDR2 FQNEAQ (reference sequence). The CDR3 loop is CASAPGERNEQFF. The CDR3 DNA is TGTGCCAGCGCGCCAGGGGAGCGAAATGAGCAGTTCTTC.

The chain uses TRBV5-6 and TRBJ1-5, with TRBD1 as a possible D gene (5 bases). The V gene lost 1 base and the J gene lost 5 bases, with 16 bases spanning the gap. Germline V gene data show CDR1 as SGHDT and CDR2 as YYEEEE. This CDR3 contains 16 residues. For the CDR3, the DNA is TGTGCCAGCAGCTTGTCACGGAGATCGGGGCATCAGCCCCAGCATTTT. It is translated as CASSLSRRSGHQPQHF.

The rearrangement joins TRBV5-4 to TRBJ1-5, with TRBD1 matching 10 bases. V shed 0 bases and J 6 bases; nucleotides not matched to a gene: 3. CDR1 and CDR2 (germline): SGHNT, YYREEE (reference sequence). The CDR3 totals 15 residues. The CDR3 DNA is TGTGCCAGCAGCTTGGCCGGACAGGGGGTTCAGCCCCAGCATTTT. Translated: CASSLAGQGVQPQHF.

The gene calls are TRBV7-8 and TRBJ2-2; possible D gene TRBD2, 6 bases. The CDR3 length is 15 residues. V lost 5 bases to trimming and J lost 6 bases, with 16 bases between them. Germline V gene data show CDR1 as SGHVS and CDR2 as FQNEAQ. CDR3 nucleotide sequence: TGTGCCAGCAGCGTCACTGACGGAGGGGCCGGGGAGCTGTTTTTT. It translates to CASSVTDGGAGELFF.

This clone has just one count. The V call is TRBV28, the J call TRBJ1-2; TRBD1 might be the D (6 bases). Germline V gene sequence: CDR1 MDHEN, CDR2 SYDVKM. The V end was cut by 6 bases, the J end by 2 bases, with 19 bases between. This CDR3 spans 16 amino acids. The CDR3 reads CASSPRRSQGNYGYTF. As DNA, the CDR3 is TGTGCCAGCAGCCCCCGGAGGTCACAGGGAAACTATGGCTACACCTTC.

This rearrangement joins TRBV7-3 to TRBJ2-1, with no clear D. The CDR3 is 13 amino acids. Trimming removed 2 bases from V and 9 bases from J, with 11 bases in between. Per germline, CDR1 SGHTA and CDR2 FQGTGA. The CDR3 spells CASSLFPGSEQFF. In nucleotides, the CDR3 is TGTGCCAGCAGCTTATTTCCGGGTTCTGAGCAGTTCTTC.

CDR3 region: CASSWTGLGEQYF. The CDR3 DNA is TGTGCCAGCAGCTGGACAGGGTTGGGAGAGCAGTACTTC. The genes are TRBV27 and TRBJ2-7; TRBD1 matches 8 bases. CDR3 length: 13 amino acids. Germline CDR1 MNHEY, CDR2 SMNVEV (reference sequence). Germline trimming cut 6 bases from V and 7 bases from J; bases unmatched to any gene: 8.